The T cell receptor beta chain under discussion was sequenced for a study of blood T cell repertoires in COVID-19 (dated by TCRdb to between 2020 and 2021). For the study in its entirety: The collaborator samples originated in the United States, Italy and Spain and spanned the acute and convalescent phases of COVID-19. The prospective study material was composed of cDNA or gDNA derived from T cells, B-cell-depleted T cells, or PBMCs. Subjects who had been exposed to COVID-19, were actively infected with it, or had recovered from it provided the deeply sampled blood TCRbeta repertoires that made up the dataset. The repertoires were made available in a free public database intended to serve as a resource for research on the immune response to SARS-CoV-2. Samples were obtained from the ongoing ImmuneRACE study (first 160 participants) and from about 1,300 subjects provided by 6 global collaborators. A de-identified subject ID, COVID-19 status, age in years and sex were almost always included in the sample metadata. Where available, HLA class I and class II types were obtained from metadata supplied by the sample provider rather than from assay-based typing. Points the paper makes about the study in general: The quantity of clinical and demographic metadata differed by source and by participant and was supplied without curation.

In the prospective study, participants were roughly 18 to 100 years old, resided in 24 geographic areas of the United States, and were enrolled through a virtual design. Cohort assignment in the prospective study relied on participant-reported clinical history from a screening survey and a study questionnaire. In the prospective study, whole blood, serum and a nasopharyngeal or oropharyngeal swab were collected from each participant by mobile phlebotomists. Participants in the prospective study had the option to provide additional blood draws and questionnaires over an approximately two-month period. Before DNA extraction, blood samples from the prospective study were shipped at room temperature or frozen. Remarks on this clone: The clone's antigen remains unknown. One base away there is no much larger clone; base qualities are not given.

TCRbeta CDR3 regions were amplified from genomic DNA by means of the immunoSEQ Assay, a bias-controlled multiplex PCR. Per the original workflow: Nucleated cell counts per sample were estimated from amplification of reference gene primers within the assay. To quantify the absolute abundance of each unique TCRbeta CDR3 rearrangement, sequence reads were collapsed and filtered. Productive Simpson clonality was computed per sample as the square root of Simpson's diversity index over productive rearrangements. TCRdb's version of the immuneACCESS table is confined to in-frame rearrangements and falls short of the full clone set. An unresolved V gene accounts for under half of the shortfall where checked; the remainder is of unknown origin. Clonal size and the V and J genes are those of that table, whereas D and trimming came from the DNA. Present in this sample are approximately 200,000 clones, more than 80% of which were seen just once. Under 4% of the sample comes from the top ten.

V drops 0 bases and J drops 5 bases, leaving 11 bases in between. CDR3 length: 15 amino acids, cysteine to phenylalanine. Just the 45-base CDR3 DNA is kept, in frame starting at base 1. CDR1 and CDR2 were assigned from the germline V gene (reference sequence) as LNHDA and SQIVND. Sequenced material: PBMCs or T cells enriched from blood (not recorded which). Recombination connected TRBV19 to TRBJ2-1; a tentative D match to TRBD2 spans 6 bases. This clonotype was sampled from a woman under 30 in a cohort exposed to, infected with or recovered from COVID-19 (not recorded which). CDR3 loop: CASSIDALANNEQFF. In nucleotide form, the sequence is TGTGCCAGTAGTATAGATGCGCTAGCGAACAATGAGCAGTTCTTC.